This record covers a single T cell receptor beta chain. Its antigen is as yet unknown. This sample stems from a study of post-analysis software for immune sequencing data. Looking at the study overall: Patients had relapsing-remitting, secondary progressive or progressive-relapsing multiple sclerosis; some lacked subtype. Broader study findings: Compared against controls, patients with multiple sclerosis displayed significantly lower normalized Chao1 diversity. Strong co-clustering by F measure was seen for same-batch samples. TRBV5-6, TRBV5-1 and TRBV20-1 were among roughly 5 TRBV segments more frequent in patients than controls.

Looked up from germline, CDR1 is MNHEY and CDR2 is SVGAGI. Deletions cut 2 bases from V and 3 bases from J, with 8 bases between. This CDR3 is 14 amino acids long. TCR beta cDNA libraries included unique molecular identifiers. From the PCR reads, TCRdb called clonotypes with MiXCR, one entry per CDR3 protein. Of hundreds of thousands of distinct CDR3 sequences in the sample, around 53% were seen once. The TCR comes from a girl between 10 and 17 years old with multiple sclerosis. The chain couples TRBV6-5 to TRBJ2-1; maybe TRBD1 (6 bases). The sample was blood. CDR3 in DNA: TGTGCCAGCAGTTACAGGGGGAACTACAATGAGCAGTTCTTC. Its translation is CASSYRGNYNEQFF.